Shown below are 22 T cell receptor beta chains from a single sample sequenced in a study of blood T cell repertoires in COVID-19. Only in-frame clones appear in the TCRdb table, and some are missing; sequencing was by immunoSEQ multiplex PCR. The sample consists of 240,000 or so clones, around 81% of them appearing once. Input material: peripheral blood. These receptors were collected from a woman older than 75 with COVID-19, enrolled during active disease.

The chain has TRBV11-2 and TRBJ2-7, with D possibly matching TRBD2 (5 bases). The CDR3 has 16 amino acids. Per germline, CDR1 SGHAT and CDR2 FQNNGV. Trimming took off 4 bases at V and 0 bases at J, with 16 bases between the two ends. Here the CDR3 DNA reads TGTGCCAGCAGCTCCAGCCGAGGGAGCCTCTCCTACGAGCAGTACTTC. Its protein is CASSSSRGSLSYEQYF.

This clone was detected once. CDR3 in DNA: TGTGCCAGCAGCTTAAGGAGGGCTGAAGGGGATACGCAGTATTTT. This codes for CASSLRRAEGDTQYF. The rearrangement uses TRBV7-9 and TRBJ2-3, with D possibly being TRBD2 (6 bases). The germline gives CDR1 SEHNR, CDR2 FQNEAQ (reference sequence). V was shortened by 2 bases and J by 6 bases, with 15 bases between the two germline ends. The CDR3 covers 15 residues.

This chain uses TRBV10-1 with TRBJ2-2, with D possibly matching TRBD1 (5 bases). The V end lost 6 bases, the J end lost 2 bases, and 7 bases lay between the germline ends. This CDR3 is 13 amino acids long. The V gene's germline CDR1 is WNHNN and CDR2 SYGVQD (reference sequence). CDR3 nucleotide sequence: TGCGCCAGCAGGGACATCAACACCGGGGAGCTGTTTTTT. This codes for CASRDINTGELFF.

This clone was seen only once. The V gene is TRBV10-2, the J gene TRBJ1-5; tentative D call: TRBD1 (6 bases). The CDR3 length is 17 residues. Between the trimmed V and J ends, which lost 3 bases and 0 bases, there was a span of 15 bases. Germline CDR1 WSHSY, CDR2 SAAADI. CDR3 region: CASSERGAGVSNQPQHF. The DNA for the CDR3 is TGCGCCAGCAGTGAACGGGGGGCAGGGGTTAGCAATCAGCCCCAGCATTTT.

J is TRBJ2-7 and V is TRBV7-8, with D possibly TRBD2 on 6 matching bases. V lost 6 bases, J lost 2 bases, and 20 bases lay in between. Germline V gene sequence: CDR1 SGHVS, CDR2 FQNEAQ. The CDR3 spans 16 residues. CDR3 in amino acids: CASRDRDSRAPYEQYF. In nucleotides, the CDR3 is TGTGCCAGCAGGGACCGGGACTCGAGGGCCCCCTACGAGCAGTACTTC.

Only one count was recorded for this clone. DNA for the CDR3: TGTGCCAGCAGCCCACTCAGGGCCGGGTACGAGCAGTACTTC. Protein sequence: CASSPLRAGYEQYF. The chain carries TRBV11-1 and TRBJ2-7; possibly TRBD1 for D (5 bases). V was trimmed by 5 bases and J by 4 bases, leaving 15 bases between them. Germline values: CDR1 SGHAT, CDR2 FQDESV (reference sequence). This CDR3 comprises 14 residues. The full variable domain, rest sourced from reference TRBV11-1 and TRBJ2-7, is EAEVAQSPRYKITEKSQAVAFWCDPISGHATLYWYRQILGQGPELLVQFQDESVVDDSQLPKDRFSAERLKGVDSTLKIQPAELGDSAMYLCASSPLRAGYEQYFGPGTRLTVT.

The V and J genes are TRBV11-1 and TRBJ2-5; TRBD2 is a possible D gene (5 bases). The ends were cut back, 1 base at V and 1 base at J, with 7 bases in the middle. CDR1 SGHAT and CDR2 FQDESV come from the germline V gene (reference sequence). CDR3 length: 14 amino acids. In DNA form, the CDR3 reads TGTGCCAGCAGCTTAGGAGGGAGCCAAGAGACCCAGTACTTC. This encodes CASSLGGSQETQYF. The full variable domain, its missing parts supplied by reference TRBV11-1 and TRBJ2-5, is EAEVAQSPRYKITEKSQAVAFWCDPISGHATLYWYRQILGQGPELLVQFQDESVVDDSQLPKDRFSAERLKGVDSTLKIQPAELGDSAMYLCASSLGGSQETQYFGPGTRLLVL.

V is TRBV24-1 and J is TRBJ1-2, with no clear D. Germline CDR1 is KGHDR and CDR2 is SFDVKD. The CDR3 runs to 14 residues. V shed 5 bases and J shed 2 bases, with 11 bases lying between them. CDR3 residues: CATSGHGRNYGYTF. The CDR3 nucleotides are TGTGCCACCAGTGGACACGGGAGGAACTATGGCTACACCTTC.

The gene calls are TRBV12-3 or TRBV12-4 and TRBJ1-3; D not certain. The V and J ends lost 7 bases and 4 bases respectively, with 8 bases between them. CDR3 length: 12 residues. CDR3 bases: TGTGCCAGCACCCAGGCGGGAAACACCATATATTTT. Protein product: CASTQAGNTIYF.

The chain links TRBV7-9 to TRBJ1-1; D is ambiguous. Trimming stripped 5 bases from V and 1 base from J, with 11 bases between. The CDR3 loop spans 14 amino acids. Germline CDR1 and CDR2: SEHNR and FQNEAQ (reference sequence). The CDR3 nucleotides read TGTGCCAGCAGCAGAGACGGAGGGAACACTGAAGCTTTCTTT. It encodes CASSRDGGNTEAFF.

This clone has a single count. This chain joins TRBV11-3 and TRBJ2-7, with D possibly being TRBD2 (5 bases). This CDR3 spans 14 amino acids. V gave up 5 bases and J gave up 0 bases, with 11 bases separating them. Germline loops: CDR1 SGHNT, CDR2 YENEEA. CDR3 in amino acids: CASSPRRSSYEQYF. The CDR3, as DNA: TGTGCCAGCAGCCCCCGGAGGAGCTCCTACGAGCAGTACTTC.

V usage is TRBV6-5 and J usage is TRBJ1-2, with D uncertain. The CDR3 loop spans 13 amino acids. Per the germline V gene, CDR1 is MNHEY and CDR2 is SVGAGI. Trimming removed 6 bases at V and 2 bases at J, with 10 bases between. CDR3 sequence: CASSVQRNYGYTF. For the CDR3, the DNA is TGTGCCAGCAGCGTTCAGCGGAACTATGGCTACACCTTC.

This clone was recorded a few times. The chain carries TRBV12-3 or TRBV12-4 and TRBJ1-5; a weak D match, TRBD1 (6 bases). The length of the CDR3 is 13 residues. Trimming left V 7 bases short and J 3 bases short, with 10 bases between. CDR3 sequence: CASIRDNNQPQHF. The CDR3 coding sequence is TGTGCCAGCATACGGGACAACAATCAGCCCCAGCATTTT.

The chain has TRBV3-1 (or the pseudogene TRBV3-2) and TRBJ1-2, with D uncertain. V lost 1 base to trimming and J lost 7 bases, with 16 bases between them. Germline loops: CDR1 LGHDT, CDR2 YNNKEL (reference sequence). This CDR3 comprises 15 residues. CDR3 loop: CASSQGRGAMVGYTF. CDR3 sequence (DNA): TGTGCCAGCAGCCAAGGACGGGGAGCTATGGTTGGCTACACCTTC.

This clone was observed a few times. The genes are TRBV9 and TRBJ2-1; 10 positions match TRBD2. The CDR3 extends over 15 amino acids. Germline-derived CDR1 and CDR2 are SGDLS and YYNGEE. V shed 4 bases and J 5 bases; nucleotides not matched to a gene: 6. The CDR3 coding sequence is TGTGCCAGCAGCCCCGGGACTAGCGCTAACAATGAGCAGTTCTTC. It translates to CASSPGTSANNEQFF.

The CDR3 reads CASRPGTGATLEAFF. The CDR3 bases are TGTGCCAGCAGGCCCGGGACAGGGGCCACCCTGGAAGCTTTCTTT. The chain uses TRBV5-8 and TRBJ1-1, with 10 bases that match TRBD1. This CDR3 spans 15 amino acids. V lost 5 bases, J lost 8 bases, and 12 bases stayed unmatched. Germline V CDR1 and CDR2: SGHTS, YDEGEE.

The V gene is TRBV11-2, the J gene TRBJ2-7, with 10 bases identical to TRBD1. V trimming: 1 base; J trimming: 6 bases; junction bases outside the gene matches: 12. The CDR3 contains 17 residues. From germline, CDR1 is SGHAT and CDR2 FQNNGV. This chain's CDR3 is CASSLVTGQGTLGEQYF. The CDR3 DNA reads TGTGCCAGCAGCTTAGTTACGGGACAGGGGACACTTGGCGAGCAGTACTTC.

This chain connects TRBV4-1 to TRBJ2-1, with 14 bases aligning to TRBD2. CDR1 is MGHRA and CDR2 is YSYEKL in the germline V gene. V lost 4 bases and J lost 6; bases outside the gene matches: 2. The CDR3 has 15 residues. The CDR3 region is CASSLGTSGGNEQFF. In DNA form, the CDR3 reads TGCGCCAGCAGCCTAGGGACTAGCGGGGGCAATGAGCAGTTCTTC.

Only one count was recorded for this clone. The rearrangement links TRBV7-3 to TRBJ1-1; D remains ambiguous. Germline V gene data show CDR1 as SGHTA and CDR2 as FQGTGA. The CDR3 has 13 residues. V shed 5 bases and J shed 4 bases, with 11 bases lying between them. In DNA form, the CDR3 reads TGTGCCAGCAGCCTAAAGTACAGCACTGAAGCTTTCTTT. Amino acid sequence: CASSLKYSTEAFF.

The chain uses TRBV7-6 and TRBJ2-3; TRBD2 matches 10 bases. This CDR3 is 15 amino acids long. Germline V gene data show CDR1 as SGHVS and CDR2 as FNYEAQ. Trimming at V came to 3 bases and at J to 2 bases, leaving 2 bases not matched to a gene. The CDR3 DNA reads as TGTGCCAGCAGCTTGACTAGCGGGTTCACAGATACGCAGTATTTT. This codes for CASSLTSGFTDTQYF.

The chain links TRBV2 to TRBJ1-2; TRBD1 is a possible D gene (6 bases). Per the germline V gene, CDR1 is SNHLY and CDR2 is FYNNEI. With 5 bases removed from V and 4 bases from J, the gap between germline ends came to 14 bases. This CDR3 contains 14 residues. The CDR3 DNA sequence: TGTGCCAGCAGTCTCCTGGACAGTCCCTATGGCTACACCTTC. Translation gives CASSLLDSPYGYTF.

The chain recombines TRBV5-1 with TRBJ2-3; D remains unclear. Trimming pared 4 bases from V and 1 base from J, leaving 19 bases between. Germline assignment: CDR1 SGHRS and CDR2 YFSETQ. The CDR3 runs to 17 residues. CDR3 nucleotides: TGCGCCAGCAGCCCTACTGTGCCCCGCTTTGGCACAGATACGCAGTATTTT. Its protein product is CASSPTVPRFGTDTQYF.